This entry is about one T cell receptor beta chain. Its specificity is not known. TCRdb's copy holds only in-frame clones and misses some; the assay was immunoSEQ multiplex PCR. In the table there are 25,000 to 35,000 clones, nearly 95% of which are singletons. This sample is drawn from a study of T cell responses to AZD1222 COVID-19 vaccine. General study points: Only six people who got AZD1222 tested seropositive at baseline.

This CDR3 region has 11 residues. V lost 4 bases and J lost 1, with 4 bases in between. CDR1 is GTSNPN, CDR2 SVGIG, per germline (reference sequence). Sequencing used peripheral blood, obtained on day 0 of AZD1222 vaccination. V and J are TRBV30 and TRBJ1-2; no firm D call. The clonotype originates from an adult in good health. Here the CDR3 reads CAWMGNYGYTF. The CDR3, as DNA: TGTGCCTGGATGGGTAACTATGGCTACACCTTC.